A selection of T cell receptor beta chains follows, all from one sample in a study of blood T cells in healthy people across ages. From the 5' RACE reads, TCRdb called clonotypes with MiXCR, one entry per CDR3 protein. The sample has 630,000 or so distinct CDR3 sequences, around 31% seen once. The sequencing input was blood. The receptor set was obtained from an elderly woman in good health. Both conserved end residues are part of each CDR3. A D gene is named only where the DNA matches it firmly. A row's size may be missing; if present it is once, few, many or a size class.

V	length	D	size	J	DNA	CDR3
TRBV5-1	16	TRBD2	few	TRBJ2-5	TGCGCCAGCACCGCGGGAGACCGACCGACTTTAGAGACCCAGTACTTC	CASTAGDRPTLETQYF
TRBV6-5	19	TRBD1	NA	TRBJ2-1	TGTGCCAGCAGTTCCCTGGGGACAGGGGAGGGAAGCTCCTACAATGAGCAGTTCTTC	CASSSLGTGEGSSYNEQFF
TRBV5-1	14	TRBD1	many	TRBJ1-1	TGCGCCAGCAGCAGTACAGGGGGATCTACTGAAGCTTTCTTT	CASSSTGGSTEAFF
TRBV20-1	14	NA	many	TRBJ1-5	TGCAGTGCCTATAACGGGGGCATGGGTCAGCCCCAGCATTTT	CSAYNGGMGQPQHF
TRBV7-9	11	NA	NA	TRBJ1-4	TGTGCCAGCTCGGGAAGCGAAAAACTGTTTTTT	CASSGSEKLFF
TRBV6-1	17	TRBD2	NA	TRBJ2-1	TGTGCCAGCAGAAAATACTACACCGGGACTAGCTACAATGAGCAGTTCTTC	CASRKYYTGTSYNEQFF
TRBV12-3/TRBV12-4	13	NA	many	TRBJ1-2	TGTGCCAGCAGCCCTTGGGGGGCGAACGGCTACACCTTC	CASSPWGANGYTF
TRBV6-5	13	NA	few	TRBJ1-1	TGTGCCAGCAGTTACCAGGGGTGGACTGAAGCTTTCTTT	CASSYQGWTEAFF
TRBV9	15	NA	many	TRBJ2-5	TGTGCCAGCAGCTCTCAACAGGGCCGTCACGAGACCCAGTACTTC	CASSSQQGRHETQYF
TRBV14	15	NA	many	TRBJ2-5	TGTGCCAGCAGCCAAGATATCGGCAGGGAAGAGACCCAGTACTTC	CASSQDIGREETQYF
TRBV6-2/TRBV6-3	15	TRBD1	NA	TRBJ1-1	TGTGCCAGCAGTATACAGGGGCGGTTTGGCACTGAAGCTTTCTTT	CASSIQGRFGTEAFF
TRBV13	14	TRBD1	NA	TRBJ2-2	TGTGCCAGCAGCCCGACAGGGTTGCCCGGGGAGCTGTTTTTT	CASSPTGLPGELFF
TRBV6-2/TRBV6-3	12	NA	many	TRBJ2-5	TGTGCCAGCAGGAGACTCCAAGAGACCCAGTACTTC	CASRRLQETQYF
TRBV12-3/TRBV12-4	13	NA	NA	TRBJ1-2	TGTGCCAGCAGCCTAGGGGTGGACCGAGGCTACACCTTC	CASSLGVDRGYTF
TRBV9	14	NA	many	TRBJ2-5	TGTGCCAGCAGCTTCCGGGGGACCCAAGAGACCCAGTACTTC	CASSFRGTQETQYF
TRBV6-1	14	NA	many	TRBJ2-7	TGTGCCAGCAGCGAAGGAGGGGGTTCGGGGGAGCAGTACTTC	CASSEGGGSGEQYF